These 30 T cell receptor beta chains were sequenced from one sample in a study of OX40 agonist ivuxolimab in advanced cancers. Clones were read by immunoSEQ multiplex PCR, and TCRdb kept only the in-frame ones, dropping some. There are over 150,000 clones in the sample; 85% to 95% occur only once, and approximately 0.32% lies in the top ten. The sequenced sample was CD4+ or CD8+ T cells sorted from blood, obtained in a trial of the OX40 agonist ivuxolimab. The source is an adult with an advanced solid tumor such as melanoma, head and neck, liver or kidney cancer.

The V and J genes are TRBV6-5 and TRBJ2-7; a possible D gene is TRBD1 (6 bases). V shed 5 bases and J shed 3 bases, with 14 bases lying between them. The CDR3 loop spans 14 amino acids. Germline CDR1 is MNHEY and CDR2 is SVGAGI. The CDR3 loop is CASSPQDRLYEQYF. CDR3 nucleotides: TGTGCCAGCAGTCCCCAGGACAGACTCTACGAGCAGTACTTC.

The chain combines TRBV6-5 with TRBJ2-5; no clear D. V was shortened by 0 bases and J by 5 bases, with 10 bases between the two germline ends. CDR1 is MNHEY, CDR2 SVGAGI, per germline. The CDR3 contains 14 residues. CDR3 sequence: CASSYSGMTETQYF. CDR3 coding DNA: TGTGCCAGCAGTTACTCAGGGATGACGGAGACCCAGTACTTC.

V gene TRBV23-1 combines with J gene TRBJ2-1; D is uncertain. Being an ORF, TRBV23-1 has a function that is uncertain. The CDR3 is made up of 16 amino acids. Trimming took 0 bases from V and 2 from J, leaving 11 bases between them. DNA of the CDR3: TGCGCCAGCAGTCAATCGCTAGTTTCCCCCTACAATGAGCAGTTCTTC. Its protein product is CASSQSLVSPYNEQFF.

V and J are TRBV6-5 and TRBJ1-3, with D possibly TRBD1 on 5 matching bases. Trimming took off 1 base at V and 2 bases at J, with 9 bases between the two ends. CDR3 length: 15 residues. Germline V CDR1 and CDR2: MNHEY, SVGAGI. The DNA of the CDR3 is TGTGCCAGCAGTTACTTTGGGACGGCTGGAAACACCATATATTTT. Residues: CASSYFGTAGNTIYF.

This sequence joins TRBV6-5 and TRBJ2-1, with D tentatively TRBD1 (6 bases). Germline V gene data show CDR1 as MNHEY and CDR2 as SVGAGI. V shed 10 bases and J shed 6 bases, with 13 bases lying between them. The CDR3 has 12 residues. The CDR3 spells CATRSQGNEQFF. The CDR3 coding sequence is TGTGCCACCCGGTCACAGGGCAATGAGCAGTTCTTC.

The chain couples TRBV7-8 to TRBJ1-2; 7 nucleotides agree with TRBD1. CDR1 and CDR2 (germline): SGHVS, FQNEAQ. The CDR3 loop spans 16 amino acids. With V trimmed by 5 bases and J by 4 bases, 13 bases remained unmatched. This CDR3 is CASSIPTGASSYGYTF. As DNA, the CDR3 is TGTGCCAGCAGCATCCCTACAGGGGCATCAAGCTATGGCTACACCTTC.

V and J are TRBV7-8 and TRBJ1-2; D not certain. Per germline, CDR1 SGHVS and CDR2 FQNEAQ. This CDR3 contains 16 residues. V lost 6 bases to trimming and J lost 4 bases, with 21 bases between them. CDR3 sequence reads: CASSPLPATRGYGYTF. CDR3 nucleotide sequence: TGTGCCAGCAGTCCTCTTCCGGCGACGCGGGGCTATGGCTACACCTTC.

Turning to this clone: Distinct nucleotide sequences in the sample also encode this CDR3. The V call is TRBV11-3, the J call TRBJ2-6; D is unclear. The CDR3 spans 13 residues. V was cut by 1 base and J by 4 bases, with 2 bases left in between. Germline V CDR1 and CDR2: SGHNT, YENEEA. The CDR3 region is CASSLGGANVLTF. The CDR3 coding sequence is TGTGCCAGCAGCTTAGGAGGGGCCAACGTCCTGACTTTC.

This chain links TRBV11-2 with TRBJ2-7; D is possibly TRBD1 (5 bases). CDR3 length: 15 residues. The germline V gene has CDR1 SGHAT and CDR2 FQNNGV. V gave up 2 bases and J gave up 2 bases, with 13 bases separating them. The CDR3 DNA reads TGTGCCAGCAGCTTATTGAGTGGCAGGGCCTACGAGCAGTACTTC. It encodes CASSLLSGRAYEQYF. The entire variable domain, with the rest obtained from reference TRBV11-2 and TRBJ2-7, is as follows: EAGVAQSPRYKIIEKRQSVAFWCNPISGHATLYWYQQILGQGPKLLIQFQNNGVVDDSQLPKDRFSAERLKGVDSTLKIQPAKLEDSAVYLCASSLLSGRAYEQYFGPGTRLTVT.

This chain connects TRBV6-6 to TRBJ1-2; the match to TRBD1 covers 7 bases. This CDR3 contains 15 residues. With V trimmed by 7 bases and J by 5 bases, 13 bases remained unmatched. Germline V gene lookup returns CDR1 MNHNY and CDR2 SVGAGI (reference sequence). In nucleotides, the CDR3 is TGTGCCAGCACCGTGGGTTGGGGACAGAGATATGGCTACACCTTC. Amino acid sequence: CASTVGWGQRYGYTF.

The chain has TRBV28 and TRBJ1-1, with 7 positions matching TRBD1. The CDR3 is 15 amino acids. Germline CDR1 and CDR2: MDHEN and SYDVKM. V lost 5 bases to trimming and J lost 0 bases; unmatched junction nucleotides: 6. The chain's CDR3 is CASSVTGLVNTEAFF. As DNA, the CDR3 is TGTGCCAGCAGTGTGACAGGGTTGGTGAACACTGAAGCTTTCTTT.

CDR3: CASSLGLNTEAFF. The CDR3 DNA reads TGTGCCAGCAGCTTAGGCCTGAACACTGAAGCTTTCTTT. The chain recombines TRBV11-2 with TRBJ1-1; D remains unclear. V shed 1 base and J shed 0 bases, with 3 bases lying between them. In germline, CDR1 is SGHAT, CDR2 FQNNGV. CDR3 length: 13 residues.

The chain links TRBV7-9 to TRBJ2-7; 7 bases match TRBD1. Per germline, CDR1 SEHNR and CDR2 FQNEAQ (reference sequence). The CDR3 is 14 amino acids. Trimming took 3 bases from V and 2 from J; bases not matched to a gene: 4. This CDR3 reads CASSFRDRPYEQYF. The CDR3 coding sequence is TGTGCCAGCAGCTTCCGGGACAGACCCTACGAGCAGTACTTC.

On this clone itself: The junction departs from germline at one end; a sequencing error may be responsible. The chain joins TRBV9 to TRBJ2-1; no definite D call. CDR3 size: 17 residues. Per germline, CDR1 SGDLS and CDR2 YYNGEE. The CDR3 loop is CASSVKDAANLYNERFF. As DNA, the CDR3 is TGTGCCAGCAGCGTAAAGGACGCAGCTAACCTTTACAATGAGCGGTTCTTC.

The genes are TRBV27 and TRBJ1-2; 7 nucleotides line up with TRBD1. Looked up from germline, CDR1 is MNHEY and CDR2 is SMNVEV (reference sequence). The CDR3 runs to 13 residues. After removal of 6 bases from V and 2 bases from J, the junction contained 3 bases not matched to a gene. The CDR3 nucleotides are TGTGCCAGCAGCCCGACAGGGAACTATGGCTACACCTTC. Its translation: CASSPTGNYGYTF.

The CDR3 is CASRDAGIGNEQFF. The CDR3 coding sequence is TGTGCCAGCAGGGACGCGGGGATTGGAAATGAGCAGTTCTTC. The chain links TRBV6-5 to TRBJ2-1; a weak D match, TRBD2 (6 bases). V was shortened by 6 bases and J by 7 bases, with 16 bases between the two germline ends. CDR3 length equals 14 residues. Germline V gene lookup returns CDR1 MNHEY and CDR2 SVGAGI.

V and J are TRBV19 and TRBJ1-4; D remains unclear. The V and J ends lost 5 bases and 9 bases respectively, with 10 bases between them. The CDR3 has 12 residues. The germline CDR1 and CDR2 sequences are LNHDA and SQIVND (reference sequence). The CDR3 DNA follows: TGTGCCAGTAGTGGTTCCGGGAAAAAACTGTTTTTT. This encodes CASSGSGKKLFF.

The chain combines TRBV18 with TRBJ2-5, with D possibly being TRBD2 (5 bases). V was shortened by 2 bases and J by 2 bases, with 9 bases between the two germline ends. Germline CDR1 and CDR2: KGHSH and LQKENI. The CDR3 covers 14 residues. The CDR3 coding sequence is TGTGCCAGCTCACCAATCGAGGGTCAAGAGACCCAGTACTTC. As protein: CASSPIEGQETQYF.

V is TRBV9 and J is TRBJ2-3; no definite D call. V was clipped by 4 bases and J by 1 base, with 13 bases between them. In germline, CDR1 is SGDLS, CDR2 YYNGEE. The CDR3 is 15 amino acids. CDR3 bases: TGTGCCAGCAGCTTTCGGGCCCGAGGCACAGATACGCAGTATTTT. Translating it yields CASSFRARGTDTQYF. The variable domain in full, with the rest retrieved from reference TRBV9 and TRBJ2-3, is DSGVTQTPKHLITATGQRVTLRCSPRSGDLSVYWYQQSLDQGLQFLIQYYNGEERAKGNILERFSAQQFPDLHSELNLSSLELGDSALYFCASSFRARGTDTQYFGPGTRLTVL.

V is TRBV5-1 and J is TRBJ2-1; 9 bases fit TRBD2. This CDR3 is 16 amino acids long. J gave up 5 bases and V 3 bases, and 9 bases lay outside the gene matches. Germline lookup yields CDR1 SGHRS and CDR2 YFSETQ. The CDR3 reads CASSWRGGAQDNEQFF. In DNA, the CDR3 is TGCGCCAGCAGCTGGCGCGGGGGGGCTCAAGACAATGAGCAGTTCTTC.

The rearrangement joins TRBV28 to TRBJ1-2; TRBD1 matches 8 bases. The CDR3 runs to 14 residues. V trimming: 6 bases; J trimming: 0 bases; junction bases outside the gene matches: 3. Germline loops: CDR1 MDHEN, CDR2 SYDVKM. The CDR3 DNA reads TGTGCCAGCAGCACAGGGGGAGCTAACTATGGCTACACCTTC. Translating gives CASSTGGANYGYTF.

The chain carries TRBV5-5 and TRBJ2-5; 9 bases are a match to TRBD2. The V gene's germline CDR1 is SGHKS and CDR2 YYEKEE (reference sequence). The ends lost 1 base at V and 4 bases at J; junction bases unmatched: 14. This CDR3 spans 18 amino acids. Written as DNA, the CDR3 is TGTGCCAGCAGCTTGAAGATGGCTAGCGGGAACTTTAGAGAGACCCAGTACTTC. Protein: CASSLKMASGNFRETQYF.

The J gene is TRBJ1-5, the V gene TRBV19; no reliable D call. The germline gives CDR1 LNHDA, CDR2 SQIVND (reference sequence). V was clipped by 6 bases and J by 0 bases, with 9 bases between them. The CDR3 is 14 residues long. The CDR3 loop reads CASSRPNSNQPQHF. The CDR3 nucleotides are TGTGCCAGTAGCCGACCGAATAGCAATCAGCCCCAGCATTTT.

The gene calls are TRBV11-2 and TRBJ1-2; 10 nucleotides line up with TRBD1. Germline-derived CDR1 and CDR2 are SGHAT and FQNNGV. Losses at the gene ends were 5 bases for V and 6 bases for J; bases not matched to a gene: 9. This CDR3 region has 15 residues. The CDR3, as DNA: TGTGCCAGCAGCCCCCGCCCCGGACAGGGGGATGGCTACACCTTC. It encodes CASSPRPGQGDGYTF.

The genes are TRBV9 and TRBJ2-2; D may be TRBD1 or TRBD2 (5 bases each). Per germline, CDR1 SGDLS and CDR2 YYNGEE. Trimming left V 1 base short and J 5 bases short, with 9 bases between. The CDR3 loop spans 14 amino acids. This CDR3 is CASSVRGDTGELFF. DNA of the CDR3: TGTGCCAGCAGCGTAAGAGGGGATACCGGGGAGCTGTTTTTT.

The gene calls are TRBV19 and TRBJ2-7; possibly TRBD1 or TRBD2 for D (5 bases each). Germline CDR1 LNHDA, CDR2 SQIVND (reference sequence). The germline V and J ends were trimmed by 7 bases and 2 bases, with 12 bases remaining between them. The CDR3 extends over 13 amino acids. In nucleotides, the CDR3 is TGTGCCAGTACGGGGCAGTATACCTACGAGCAGTACTTC. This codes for CASTGQYTYEQYF.

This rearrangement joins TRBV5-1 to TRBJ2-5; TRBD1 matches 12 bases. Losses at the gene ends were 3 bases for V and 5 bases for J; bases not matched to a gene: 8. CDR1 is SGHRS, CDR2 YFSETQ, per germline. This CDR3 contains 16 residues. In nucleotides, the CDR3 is TGCGCCAGCAGCTCCAGGAGGGACAGGGGGCGGGAGACCCAGTACTTC. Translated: CASSSRRDRGRETQYF.

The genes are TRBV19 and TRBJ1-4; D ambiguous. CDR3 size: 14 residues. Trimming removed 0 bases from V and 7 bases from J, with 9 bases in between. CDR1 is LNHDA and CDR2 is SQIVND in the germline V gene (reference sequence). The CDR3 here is CASSIDGGTEKLFF. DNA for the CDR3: TGTGCCAGTAGTATAGATGGTGGAACTGAAAAACTGTTTTTT.

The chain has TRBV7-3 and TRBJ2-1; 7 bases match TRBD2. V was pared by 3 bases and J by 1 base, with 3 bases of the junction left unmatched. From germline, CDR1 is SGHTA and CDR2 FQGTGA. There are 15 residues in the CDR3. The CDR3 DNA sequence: TGTGCCAGCAGCTTGAGGCGGGGGTCCTACAATGAGCAGTTCTTC. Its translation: CASSLRRGSYNEQFF.

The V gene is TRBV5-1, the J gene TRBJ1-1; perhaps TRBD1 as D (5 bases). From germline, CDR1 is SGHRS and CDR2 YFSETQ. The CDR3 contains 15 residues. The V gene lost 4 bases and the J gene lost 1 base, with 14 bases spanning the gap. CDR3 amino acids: CASSHARVGNTEAFF. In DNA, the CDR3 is TGCGCCAGCAGCCATGCCAGGGTTGGGAACACTGAAGCTTTCTTT. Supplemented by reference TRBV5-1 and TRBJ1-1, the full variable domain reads KAGVTQTPRYLIKTRGQQVTLSCSPISGHRSVSWYQQTPGQGLQFLFEYFSETQRNKGNFPGRFSGRQFSNSRSEMNVSTLELGDSALYLCASSHARVGNTEAFFGQGTRLTVV.